This T cell receptor beta chain is from a study of T cell clones after liver transplantation. Study-wide context: Three of eight recipients were HCV-positive; others had non-autoimmune, non-viral indications.

Profiling relied on immunoSEQ multiplex PCR, and the TCRdb table lists in-frame clones only, not all of them. The sample includes fewer than 15,000 clones, 74% of them seen just once. Sorting of unstimulated PBMCs yielded separate CD3+CD4+ and CD3+CD8+ fractions. Study outcomes and limitations: In most of the 8 subjects, circulating graft-donor-reactive CD4 TCRbeta sequences fell significantly after transplant.

With regard to this clone: Its antigen is unknown.

Germline CDR1 is LGHNT and CDR2 is FRNRAP. V lost 1 base and J 4 bases, leaving 2 bases between the germline ends. The CDR3 extends over 12 amino acids. The chain has TRBV12-5 and TRBJ1-5; the D is unclear. Sequences were derived from CD8+ T cells from blood, sampled at the 22-month timepoint. This TCR was recovered from a human patient who received a liver transplant. The graft donor may account for some of the T cells. As DNA, the CDR3 is TGTGCTAGTGGTTTGGGAAATCAGCCCCAGCATTTT. Protein product: CASGLGNQPQHF.